These T cell receptor beta chains were read from a single sample in a study of cytomegalovirus exposure and HLA in healthy donors. The repertoire was sequenced with immunoSEQ multiplex PCR; TCRdb's copy has only in-frame clones and lacks some. In the table there are a few hundred thousand clones, approximately 68% of which are singletons. The sequenced sample was PBMCs. The receptors were gathered from a woman aged 30 to 39 in good health and CMV-seronegative. Both conserved end residues are part of each CDR3. The D gene is left open where the match is weak. Rows give clone size only sometimes, using once, few, many, or a class for an expanded clone.

cdr3_aa	cdr3_nt	d_call	cdr3_length	j_call	v_call	clone_size
CASSLAGTYNEQFF	TGTGCCAGCAGCTTAGCGGGGACCTACAATGAGCAGTTCTTC	TRBD2	14	TRBJ2-1	TRBV5-8	NA
CASSLRSGVNNEQFF	TGCGCCAGCAGCTTGCGCAGCGGGGTAAACAATGAGCAGTTCTTC	TRBD2	15	TRBJ2-1	TRBV5-1	NA
CASSAGRGNQPQHF	TGTGCCAGCAGCGCGGGGAGGGGCAATCAGCCCCAGCATTTT	NA	14	TRBJ1-5	TRBV27	once
CASTLAGSYEQFF	TGTGCCAGCACGCTAGCGGGATCCTATGAGCAGTTCTTC	TRBD2	13	TRBJ2-1	TRBV14	NA
CASSGPGQETNIQNF	TGTGCCAGCAGTGGACCGGGACAAGAGACAAACATTCAGAACTTC	NA	15	TRBJ2-4	TRBV6-1	NA
CASSPVSTDTQYF	TGTGCCAGCAGCCCCGTCTCCACAGATACGCAGTATTTT	NA	13	TRBJ2-3	TRBV7-9	NA
CASSPGRHEKLFF	TGTGCCAGCTCACCTGGGAGGCACGAAAAACTGTTTTTT	NA	13	TRBJ1-4	TRBV18	NA
CASRTGGPQHF	TGTGCCAGCAGAACAGGGGGGCCCCAGCATTTT	TRBD1	11	TRBJ1-5	TRBV2	NA
CASSLLGGGTEAFF	TGTGCCAGCAGTTTATTAGGGGGCGGCACTGAAGCTTTCTTT	TRBD1	14	TRBJ1-1	TRBV27	NA
CAIKEKTAYEQYF	TGTGCCATCAAGGAGAAGACAGCCTACGAGCAGTACTTC	NA	13	TRBJ2-7	TRBV10-3	NA
CASSSRQGGSPLHF	TGTGCCAGCAGCTCCCGACAGGGCGGTTCACCCCTCCACTTT	TRBD1	14	TRBJ1-6	TRBV11-2	NA
CASSSQGPGYGYTF	TGTGCCAGCAGCTCCCAGGGGCCCGGCTATGGCTACACCTTC	NA	14	TRBJ1-2	TRBV7-2	few
CAWSVAGYEQYF	TGTGCCTGGAGCGTAGCGGGGTACGAGCAGTACTTC	TRBD2	12	TRBJ2-7	TRBV30	NA
CASSRAGGTTDTQYF	TGTGCCAGCAGCAGAGCGGGAGGGACCACAGATACGCAGTATTTT	TRBD2	15	TRBJ2-3	TRBV2	few
CASRRDRAAGELFF	TGTGCCAGCAGGAGGGACAGGGCGGCCGGGGAGCTGTTTTTT	TRBD1	14	TRBJ2-2	TRBV6-4	NA
CASQWGSGRNEQYF	TGTGCCAGCCAATGGGGTAGCGGGAGGAACGAGCAGTACTTC	TRBD2	14	TRBJ2-7	TRBV2	NA
CASRAGGQGDTEAFF	TGTGCCAGCAGGGCCGGGGGGCAGGGCGACACTGAAGCTTTCTTT	NA	15	TRBJ1-1	TRBV6-6	NA
CASSQDPFTTEAFF	TGCGCCAGCAGCCAAGATCCCTTTACAACTGAAGCTTTCTTT	NA	14	TRBJ1-1	TRBV4-1	NA
CASSESTGGLAGDTGELFF	TGCGCCAGCAGTGAGTCGACGGGAGGACTAGCGGGAGACACCGGGGAGCTGTTTTTT	TRBD2	19	TRBJ2-2	TRBV10-2	NA
CASSLPDTSGRKMGQFF	TGTGCCAGCAGCCTCCCGGATACTAGCGGGAGGAAAATGGGGCAGTTCTTC	TRBD2	17	TRBJ2-1	TRBV28	NA
CAIGERVGETQYF	TGTGCCATCGGAGAGCGGGTAGGGGAGACCCAGTACTTC	NA	13	TRBJ2-5	TRBV10-3	NA
CASSQASRVLF	TGTGCCAGCAGCCAAGCGAGTCGGGTACTATTC	NA	11	TRBJ1-2	TRBV14	NA
CASSLPGGVYEQYF	TGTGCCAGCAGTTTACCCGGAGGGGTTTACGAGCAGTACTTC	NA	14	TRBJ2-7	TRBV28	NA
CASSPIAEGQSYNEQFF	TGTGCCAGCTCACCGATCGCAGAGGGACAGTCCTACAATGAGCAGTTCTTC	TRBD1	17	TRBJ2-1	TRBV18	NA
CASSDQRTGFFFEQYF	TGCGCCAGCAGTGACCAGCGGACAGGGTTCTTCTTCGAGCAGTACTTC	TRBD1	16	TRBJ2-7	TRBV10-1	NA
CASSLPGAQETQYF	TGCGCCAGCAGCTTGCCTGGGGCCCAAGAGACCCAGTACTTC	NA	14	TRBJ2-5	TRBV5-1	few
CASSILTGGGAGANVLTF	TGTGCCAGTAGTATACTAACAGGGGGCGGTGCTGGGGCCAACGTCCTGACTTTC	TRBD1	18	TRBJ2-6	TRBV19	NA
CASSALAGGPGDEQFF	TGTGCCAGCAGTGCTCTAGCGGGAGGGCCGGGCGATGAGCAGTTCTTC	TRBD2	16	TRBJ2-1	TRBV6-4	NA
CASSRSGSEPYEQYF	TGCGCCAGCAGCCGTAGCGGGTCGGAGCCTTACGAGCAGTACTTC	TRBD2	15	TRBJ2-7	TRBV5-1	NA
CASSAGTGLDYGYTF	TGTGCCAGCAGTGCCGGGACAGGGCTCGACTATGGCTACACCTTC	TRBD1	15	TRBJ1-2	TRBV2	few